The 14 T cell receptor beta chains below were found in one sample sequenced in a study of long-term antiretroviral therapy in people with HIV. Assay version v3.0 of immunoSEQ was used, and it was run at survey level. TCRdb's table, derived via immunoSEQ multiplex PCR, lists solely in-frame clones and lacks some. The sample holds about 36,000 clones, 80% seen once. Sample: unsorted PBMCs, taken 3.4 years after starting antiretroviral therapy. The receptors shown here come from a man in his thirties or forties with HIV.

This rearrangement joins TRBV10-2 to TRBJ1-2, with D unresolved. V lost 6 bases and J 8 bases, leaving 13 bases between the germline ends. Germline lookup yields CDR1 WSHSY and CDR2 SAAADI. The CDR3 is made up of 12 amino acids. Here the CDR3 DNA reads TGCGCCAGCAGCCTCGATTTAAGGGGCTACACCTTC. This translates into CASSLDLRGYTF.

The chain carries TRBV7-9 and TRBJ2-7, with D possibly matching TRBD2 (6 bases). Germline assignment: CDR1 SEHNR and CDR2 FQNEAQ (reference sequence). V shed 4 bases and J shed 5 bases, with 15 bases lying between them. CDR3 length equals 14 residues. CDR3 residues: CASSSRGSRDEQYF. CDR3 nucleotides: TGTGCCAGCAGCTCCCGGGGGAGTCGGGACGAGCAGTACTTC.

The rearrangement links TRBV27 to TRBJ1-2, with 7 bases matching TRBD1. Germline CDR1 and CDR2: MNHEY and SMNVEV (reference sequence). J was trimmed by 8 bases and V by 1 base; bases with no gene match: 7. The CDR3 length is 14 residues. Written as DNA, the CDR3 is TGTGCCAGCAGTTTATTTCAAGGGGGCGCCGGCTACACCTTC. Translating it yields CASSLFQGGAGYTF.

The V gene is TRBV28, the J gene TRBJ1-2; TRBD1 matches at 11 bases. Germline CDR1 is MDHEN and CDR2 is SYDVKM. The junction had 11 bases not matched to a gene; V was cut back by 6 bases and J by 5 bases. CDR3 length equals 16 residues. DNA of the CDR3: TGTGCCAGCAGCCCCATCGGACAGGGGGCCGGGTATGGCTACACCTTC. It codes for CASSPIGQGAGYGYTF.

There are a few counts of this clone. This chain uses TRBV20-1 with TRBJ1-1, with unresolved D. This CDR3 is 11 amino acids long. Germline V lookup: CDR1 DFQATT, CDR2 SNEGSKA (reference sequence). CDR3 residues: CRPERNTEAFF. The CDR3 bases are TGCAGGCCTGAGAGAAACACTGAAGCTTTCTTT.

CDR3 loop: CASSLVPTSGDTQYF. CDR3 nucleotide sequence: TGTGCCAGCAGCTTAGTCCCGACTAGCGGAGATACGCAGTATTTT. The chain carries TRBV7-9 and TRBJ2-3; 9 bases are a match to TRBD2. Germline CDR1 is SEHNR and CDR2 is FQNEAQ (reference sequence). The CDR3 is 15 residues long. V lost 1 base to trimming and J lost 5 bases; unmatched junction nucleotides: 4.

The V gene is TRBV9, the J gene TRBJ2-1; D assignment may be TRBD1 or TRBD2 (7 bases each). The CDR3 spans 15 residues. Trimming pared 3 bases from V and 4 bases from J, leaving 14 bases between. Germline lookup yields CDR1 SGDLS and CDR2 YYNGEE. CDR3 nucleotide sequence: TGTGCCAGCAGCGCGCGGGGGACAGTTTACAATGAGCAGTTCTTC. As protein: CASSARGTVYNEQFF.

The chain is built from TRBV5-1 and TRBJ1-4; 11 bases map to TRBD1. Unmatched junction bases numbered 5, after V lost 5 bases and J lost 8 bases. The CDR3 is made up of 14 amino acids. The germline gives CDR1 SGHRS, CDR2 YFSETQ. The CDR3 protein is CASRDRGRDEKLFF. CDR3 coding DNA: TGCGCCAGCAGGGACAGGGGGCGGGACGAAAAACTGTTTTTT.

V gene TRBV29-1 combines with J gene TRBJ2-5; a weak D match, TRBD1 (5 bases). The V end was cut by 3 bases, the J end by 10 bases, with 18 bases between. The CDR3 consists of 13 residues. The germline V gene has CDR1 SQVTM and CDR2 ANQGSEA. The DNA for the CDR3 is TGCAGCGTTGAGGGGCTGGGGATGAGTGGCCAGTACTTC. Its translation is CSVEGLGMSGQYF.

A few counts support this clone. The gene calls are TRBV28 and TRBJ2-7, with 10 bases identical to TRBD1. Germline V gene lookup returns CDR1 MDHEN and CDR2 SYDVKM. This CDR3 spans 13 amino acids. The V and J ends lost 6 bases and 6 bases, in that order; junction bases with no gene match: 5. The CDR3 DNA follows: TGTGCCAGCAGAGGGACAGGGGACCCCGAGCAGTACTTC. Amino acid sequence: CASRGTGDPEQYF.

The chain employs TRBV19 and TRBJ1-2; perhaps TRBD1 as D (6 bases). The CDR3 is 13 amino acids. With 7 bases removed from V and 7 bases from J, the gap between germline ends came to 16 bases. CDR1 is LNHDA and CDR2 is SQIVND in the germline V gene (reference sequence). The DNA of the CDR3 is TGTGCCAGTAAAGGCAGGGGTAAATCTGGCTACACCTTC. Translation: CASKGRGKSGYTF.

V and J are TRBV19 and TRBJ1-5; a weak D match, TRBD1 (5 bases). Germline-derived CDR1 and CDR2 are LNHDA and SQIVND (reference sequence). The CDR3 sequence is 14 residues long. Trimming cost V 8 bases and J 4 bases, with 15 bases left between them. CDR3 loop: CASRFGTQNQPQHF. The CDR3 nucleotides are TGTGCCAGTCGATTCGGGACCCAAAATCAGCCCCAGCATTTT.

The chain uses TRBV5-6 and TRBJ2-5; perhaps D is TRBD1 or TRBD2 (5 bases each). Between the trimmed V and J ends, which lost 2 bases and 5 bases, there was a span of 13 bases. Germline CDR1 reads SGHDT; CDR2 reads YYEEEE. The CDR3 runs to 14 residues. The CDR3 coding sequence is TGTGCCAGCAGCTTCGGGACGGGCGGGGAGACCCAGTACTTC. It encodes CASSFGTGGETQYF.

The gene calls are TRBV6-4 and TRBJ2-1; D remains ambiguous. The CDR3 consists of 16 residues. CDR1 and CDR2 from the germline V gene are MRHNA and SNTAGT. The V end was cut by 0 bases, the J end by 0 bases, with 9 bases between. The DNA of the CDR3 is TGTGCCAGCAGTGACTCGGAGACAAGCTCCTACAATGAGCAGTTCTTC. Amino acid sequence: CASSDSETSSYNEQFF.